The rows below give T cell receptor beta chains drawn from one sample of a study of blood T cell repertoires in COVID-19. TCRdb keeps only in-frame clones here, not all; method: immunoSEQ multiplex PCR. The data hold about 250,000 clones, with more than 70% observed a single time. Sequencing input: peripheral blood. The receptors stem from a woman in her 30s with COVID-19, enrolled during active disease. CDR3s include the opening cysteine and the closing phenylalanine or tryptophan. The D gene is left open where the match is weak. Size tells how often a clone was seen (once, few, many) or the class of an expanded clone, and some rows leave it out.

.	TRBJ1-2	TRBV14	TRBD1	CASSPPGTGNSYGYTF	TGTGCCAGCAGCCCGCCCGGGACAGGGAACAGCTATGGCTACACCTTC
.	TRBJ2-3	TRBV19	TRBD2	CASSWGTSEPDTQYF	TGTGCCAGTAGTTGGGGGACTAGCGAGCCAGATACGCAGTATTTT
.	TRBJ2-1	TRBV27	TRBD1	CASSLRTGVGNEQFF	TGTGCCAGCAGTTTAAGGACAGGGGTTGGCAATGAGCAGTTCTTC
.	TRBJ2-3	TRBV10-3	.	CAISRGGGGLGMDTQYF	TGTGCCATCAGCCGAGGAGGAGGAGGTCTGGGTATGGATACGCAGTATTTT
.	TRBJ2-5	TRBV14	TRBD2	CASSQLVAGGPGETQYF	TGTGCCAGCAGCCAATTAGTAGCGGGAGGGCCAGGAGAGACCCAGTACTTC
once	TRBJ2-5	TRBV28	TRBD1	CASSGDRGLRETQYF	TGTGCCAGCAGCGGCGACAGGGGGCTCAGGGAGACCCAGTACTTC
.	TRBJ2-5	TRBV25-1	.	CASSDRYRGGGETQYF	TGTGCCAGCAGTGATCGTTATAGGGGAGGGGGGGAGACCCAGTACTTC
.	TRBJ2-7	TRBV13	TRBD2	CASSFGLASSEQYF	TGTGCCAGCAGCTTCGGACTAGCTTCCTCCGAGCAGTACTTC
few	TRBJ1-3	TRBV7-2	.	CASSLVRGAGNTIYF	TGTGCCAGCAGCTTAGTTCGGGGGGCTGGAAACACCATATATTTT
.	TRBJ2-1	TRBV3-1/TRBV3-2	.	CASSHGVAWYNEQFF	TGTGCCAGCAGCCATGGGGTAGCGTGGTACAATGAGCAGTTCTTC
.	TRBJ2-5	TRBV5-1	TRBD1	CASSLRGLEETQYF	TGCGCCAGCAGCTTGAGGGGGCTAGAAGAGACCCAGTACTTC
.	TRBJ1-1	TRBV29-1	.	CSVEPRRGTEAFF	TGCAGCGTTGAACCGCGGCGGGGGACTGAAGCTTTCTTT
.	TRBJ1-5	TRBV7-9	.	CASSLGSNPNQPQHF	TGTGCCAGCAGCTTGGGCAGTAACCCCAATCAGCCCCAGCATTTT
.	TRBJ2-3	TRBV11-2	.	CASSFNGGVGSGTDTQYF	TGTGCCAGCAGCTTCAACGGCGGGGTGGGGAGCGGCACAGATACGCAGTATTTT
.	TRBJ1-2	TRBV5-6	.	CASSWGTKRDGYTF	TGTGCCAGCAGCTGGGGGACAAAAAGGGATGGCTACACCTTC
.	TRBJ2-1	TRBV4-1	.	CASSQRKQGNEQFF	TGCGCCAGCAGCCAACGTAAACAGGGAAATGAGCAGTTCTTC
.	TRBJ2-7	TRBV19	TRBD1	CASRGQASYEQYF	TGTGCCAGTAGAGGACAGGCCTCCTACGAGCAGTACTTC
.	TRBJ2-2	TRBV2	TRBD2	CASSRLAGKNTGELFF	TGTGCCAGCAGCCGACTAGCGGGGAAGAACACCGGGGAGCTGTTTTTT
.	TRBJ2-3	TRBV11-3	TRBD2	CASRGLAGGQDTQYF	TGTGCCAGCAGGGGCCTAGCGGGAGGTCAGGATACGCAGTATTTT
.	TRBJ2-7	TRBV18	TRBD1	CASSQGQDHEQYF	TGTGCCAGCTCACAGGGACAGGATCACGAGCAGTACTTC
.	TRBJ2-2	TRBV15	.	CATSRGTLNTGELFF	TGTGCCACCAGCAGGGGGACACTGAACACCGGGGAGCTGTTTTTT
.	TRBJ1-2	TRBV28	.	CASSITPGNYGYTF	TGTGCCAGCAGTATAACGCCGGGAAACTATGGCTACACCTTC
.	TRBJ2-2	TRBV18	.	CASSPQGSANTGELFF	TGTGCCAGCTCACCACAGGGTAGCGCGAACACCGGGGAGCTGTTTTTT
.	TRBJ2-5	TRBV14	TRBD2	CASSSAGTSAWGETQYF	TGTGCCAGCAGCTCGGCCGGGACTAGCGCTTGGGGAGAGACCCAGTACTTC
once	TRBJ1-1	TRBV4-2	.	CASSQEGNTPTLKTAFF	TGTGCCAGCAGCCAAGAGGGCAACACCCCGACGCTAAAGACGGCTTTCTTT
.	TRBJ1-1	TRBV5-1	.	CASSIGGSTEAFF	TGCGCCAGCAGTATCGGGGGGTCCACTGAAGCTTTCTTT
.	TRBJ2-1	TRBV11-3	.	CASSLDGGKTEQFF	TGTGCCAGCAGCTTAGATGGCGGGAAGACTGAGCAGTTCTTC
.	TRBJ1-6	TRBV18	.	CASSETGALHSPLHF	TGTGCCAGCTCCGAAACTGGGGCGTTACATTCACCCCTCCACTTT
.	TRBJ2-5	TRBV30	.	CAWSSVGGRRETQYF	TGTGCCTGGAGCTCCGTCGGGGGTCGAAGGGAGACCCAGTACTTC
.	TRBJ1-4	TRBV6-4	.	CASSDKSGGAGEKLFF	TGTGCCAGCAGTGATAAAAGCGGGGGCGCAGGCGAAAAACTGTTTTTT
.	TRBJ2-7	TRBV4-3	.	CASSQVVGSAYEQYF	TGCGCCAGCAGCCAAGTAGTCGGGTCAGCCTACGAGCAGTACTTC
once	TRBJ2-1	TRBV19	TRBD2	CASSTGTGTSGKQFF	TGTGCCAGTAGTACGGGTACCGGGACTAGCGGGAAGCAGTTCTTC
.	TRBJ1-3	TRBV11-2	.	CASQSATGAGNTIYF	TGTGCCAGTCAGAGTGCGACAGGTGCTGGAAACACCATATATTTT
.	TRBJ1-1	TRBV19	TRBD1	CASSQGASTEAFF	TGTGCCAGTAGTCAGGGGGCTAGCACTGAAGCTTTCTTT
.	TRBJ2-3	TRBV5-6	TRBD1	CASSLVTGSRADTQYF	TGTGCCAGCAGCTTGGTGACAGGGTCACGGGCAGATACGCAGTATTTT
once	TRBJ2-1	TRBV19	TRBD2	CASSNPYVGTSAYYNEQFF	TGTGCCAGTAGTAATCCGTACGTCGGGACTAGCGCCTACTACAATGAGCAGTTCTTC
.	TRBJ2-1	TRBV5-1	TRBD2	CASSSGASGLNNEQFF	TGCGCCAGCAGCAGTGGGGCTAGCGGGTTGAACAATGAGCAGTTCTTC
.	TRBJ1-3	TRBV11-2	TRBD1	CASSLTGVSGNTIYF	TGTGCCAGCAGCCTCACAGGGGTTTCTGGAAACACCATATATTTT
.	TRBJ2-1	TRBV19	.	CASTASYYSYNEQFF	TGTGCCAGTACCGCTAGTTACTACTCCTACAATGAGCAGTTCTTC
.	TRBJ2-7	TRBV7-2	TRBD1	CASSLDRGSYEQYF	TGTGCCAGCAGCTTAGACAGGGGGTCCTACGAGCAGTACTTC
.	TRBJ1-2	TRBV19	TRBD1	CASRDRAYGYTF	TGTGCCAGTAGGGACAGGGCCTATGGCTACACCTTC